These 27 T cell receptor beta chains were all obtained from the same sample, sequenced in a study of CD8+ T cells in alopecia areata. The treatment here: oral pan-JAK inhibitor, 5-10 mg twice daily. Extracted from the samples, RNA was reverse transcribed into cDNA to serve as the sequencing template. The method was immunoSEQ multiplex PCR; TCRdb's version includes in-frame clones alone and lacks a portion of them. The data hold more than 150,000 clones, with roughly 62% observed a single time. The specimen comprised CD8+ T cells sorted from blood, sampled at week 24, from a patient treated with tofacitinib. Receptors were obtained from a human donor with alopecia areata.

This clone was recorded a few times. The chain joins TRBV7-2 to TRBJ2-3, with 11 bases aligning to TRBD2. This CDR3 has 16 residues. V trimming: 2 bases; J trimming: 5 bases; junction bases outside the gene matches: 6. Germline assignment: CDR1 SGHTA and CDR2 FQGNSA. The CDR3 DNA reads TGTGCCAGCAGCTTAAGACTAGCGGGACTCGTAGATACGCAGTATTTT. Protein product: CASSLRLAGLVDTQYF.

This clone was picked up one time. The chain has TRBV11-2 and TRBJ1-6; 11 bases are shared with TRBD1. The CDR3 contains 13 residues. In germline, CDR1 is SGHAT, CDR2 FQNNGV. The V and J ends lost 8 bases and 9 bases, in that order; junction bases with no gene match: 3. CDR3 protein: CASRGQGASPLHF. In DNA, the CDR3 is TGTGCCAGCCGCGGACAGGGGGCTTCACCCCTCCACTTT.

This clone has a handful of counts. The chain is built from TRBV29-1 and TRBJ2-7; D remains ambiguous. Germline V gene lookup returns CDR1 SQVTM and CDR2 ANQGSEA. Trimming pared 2 bases from V and 0 bases from J, leaving 8 bases between. This CDR3 comprises 13 residues. This chain's CDR3 is CSVELENSYEQYF. CDR3 in DNA: TGCAGCGTTGAACTGGAAAACTCCTACGAGCAGTACTTC.

This sequence joins TRBV9 and TRBJ1-1; D is perhaps TRBD1 (5 bases). Germline lookup yields CDR1 SGDLS and CDR2 YYNGEE. There are 12 residues in the CDR3. V was pared by 0 bases and J by 5 bases, with 5 bases between. The CDR3 coding sequence is TGTGCCAGCAGCGTAGGACAGACTGAAGCTTTCTTT. It specifies CASSVGQTEAFF.

V gene TRBV7-9 combines with J gene TRBJ2-1, with TRBD1 as a possible D gene (5 bases). In germline, CDR1 is SEHNR, CDR2 FQNEAQ (reference sequence). This CDR3 comprises 11 residues. V was pared by 4 bases and J by 11 bases, with 9 bases between. The CDR3 sequence is CASSYMDKQFF. The CDR3 DNA follows: TGTGCCAGCAGCTATATGGACAAGCAGTTCTTC.

This sequence joins TRBV5-1 and TRBJ2-7; D not certain. The germline V gene has CDR1 SGHRS and CDR2 YFSETQ. The CDR3 contains 14 residues. V was cut by 0 bases and J by 2 bases, with 9 bases left in between. The CDR3 nucleotides are TGCGCCAGCAGCTTGGGGACCCGGACCTACGAGCAGTACTTC. Amino acids: CASSLGTRTYEQYF.

This clone was picked up a small number of times. The chain has TRBV27 and TRBJ2-1, with D perhaps TRBD1 (6 bases). The V gene lost 8 bases and the J gene lost 2 bases, with 7 bases spanning the gap. The length of the CDR3 is 12 residues. Germline values: CDR1 MNHEY, CDR2 SMNVEV (reference sequence). The CDR3 DNA sequence: TGTGCCAGCGGGGGCGCCTACAATGAGCAGTTCTTC. Translated, it gives CASGGAYNEQFF.

A few counts support this clone. The V and J genes are TRBV29-1 and TRBJ1-2; no definite D call. Germline V gives CDR1 SQVTM, CDR2 ANQGSEA. Trimming removed 2 bases at V and 4 bases at J, with 14 bases between. The CDR3 runs to 14 residues. This chain's CDR3 is CSVEMPQRTYGYTF. The CDR3 DNA follows: TGCAGCGTTGAAATGCCGCAGCGGACCTATGGCTACACCTTC.

The CDR3 sequence: CASSQRDGPYEQYF. CDR3 nucleotides: TGCGCCAGCAGCCAAAGGGACGGTCCCTACGAGCAGTACTTC. This chain uses TRBV4-1 with TRBJ2-7; D possibly uses TRBD1 or TRBD2 (5 bases each). There are 14 residues in the CDR3. V was clipped by 2 bases and J by 2 bases, with 10 bases between them. CDR1 MGHRA and CDR2 YSYEKL come from the germline V gene.

CDR3 protein: CASSLGRATEAFF. The CDR3, as DNA: TGTGCCAGCAGCTTGGGTAGGGCCACTGAAGCTTTCTTT. V gene TRBV5-6 combines with J gene TRBJ1-1; D remains unclear. The CDR3 spans 13 residues. V was shortened by 0 bases and J by 4 bases, with 7 bases between the two germline ends. Germline assignment: CDR1 SGHDT and CDR2 YYEEEE.

This clone was seen only once. The genes are TRBV19 and TRBJ1-6, with D unclear. This CDR3 is built from 13 residues. V dropped 3 bases and J dropped 13 bases, with 13 bases sitting between them. Germline CDR1 is LNHDA and CDR2 is SQIVND (reference sequence). The CDR3 sequence is CASSMVARRPLHF. As DNA, the CDR3 is TGTGCCAGTAGTATGGTGGCACGAAGGCCCCTCCACTTT.

This clone occurred a few times. The CDR3 bases are TGTGCCAGCAGTTACCGGGACCTTAGCTTCGACGAGCAGTACTTC. It is translated as CASSYRDLSFDEQYF. The chain links TRBV6-5 to TRBJ2-7; perhaps D is TRBD1 or TRBD2 (5 bases each). CDR3 length: 15 residues. Germline loops: CDR1 MNHEY, CDR2 SVGAGI. The V end lost 2 bases, the J end lost 5 bases, and 16 bases lay between the germline ends.

V gene TRBV7-3 combines with J gene TRBJ2-7; the D call may be TRBD1 or TRBD2 (5 bases each). This CDR3 region has 12 residues. The V gene lost 5 bases and the J gene lost 5 bases, with 10 bases spanning the gap. Germline-derived CDR1 and CDR2 are SGHTA and FQGTGA. DNA of the CDR3: TGTGCCAGCAGCCCAGGGACGGACGAGCAGTACTTC. The encoded protein is CASSPGTDEQYF.

V and J are TRBV30 and TRBJ2-2, with TRBD1 matching 9 bases. Losses at the gene ends were 5 bases for V and 6 bases for J; bases not matched to a gene: 4. The germline V gene encodes CDR1 GTSNPN and CDR2 SVGIG (reference sequence). The CDR3 length is 13 residues. CDR3: CAWGDREAGELFF. The CDR3 DNA is TGTGCCTGGGGGGACAGGGAGGCCGGGGAGCTGTTTTTT.

As concerns this clone: Other DNA sequences within the sample encode an identical CDR3. The chain carries TRBV29-1 and TRBJ2-1; D is undetermined. Germline lookup yields CDR1 SQVTM and CDR2 ANQGSEA. The CDR3 length is 11 residues. The V gene lost 4 bases and the J gene lost 4 bases, with 5 bases spanning the gap. The CDR3 sequence is CSVVSYNEQFF. In DNA, the CDR3 is TGCAGCGTTGTATCTTACAATGAGCAGTTCTTC.

V and J are TRBV7-8 and TRBJ2-6; D not certain. The germline V and J ends were trimmed by 7 bases and 6 bases, with 7 bases remaining between them. The V gene's germline CDR1 is SGHVS and CDR2 FQNEAQ. CDR3 length equals 12 residues. The CDR3 DNA reads as TGTGCCAGCACCCCGGAGGCCAACGTCCTGACTTTC. Translation gives CASTPEANVLTF.

The rearrangement joins TRBV7-8 to TRBJ2-7; maybe TRBD2 (6 bases). V lost 5 bases to trimming and J lost 2 bases, with 13 bases between them. This CDR3 has 14 amino acids. Per germline, CDR1 SGHVS and CDR2 FQNEAQ. The CDR3 coding sequence is TGTGCCAGCAGCCCGGACTACTACACCTACGAGCAGTACTTC. Residues: CASSPDYYTYEQYF.

The chain employs TRBV5-5 and TRBJ2-7; D is unresolved. Trimming cost V 4 bases and J 0 bases, with 17 bases left between them. The CDR3 runs 16 residues. Germline V CDR1 and CDR2: SGHKS, YYEKEE (reference sequence). The CDR3, as DNA: TGTGCCAGCAGCAGCATCATTTGGGAAGGCTCCTACGAGCAGTACTTC. This gives the protein CASSSIIWEGSYEQYF.

This chain uses TRBV27 with TRBJ2-1, with TRBD2 matching 9 bases. The trim removed 5 bases at V and 4 bases at J, leaving 3 bases unmatched. This CDR3 spans 14 amino acids. Germline assignment: CDR1 MNHEY and CDR2 SMNVEV (reference sequence). The CDR3 region has the DNA TGTGCCAGCAGTCGCGGGGGGGCTTACAATGAGCAGTTCTTC. Protein product: CASSRGGAYNEQFF.

The chain uses TRBV30 and TRBJ2-7; D is undetermined. CDR3 size: 15 residues. Trimming stripped 2 bases from V and 4 bases from J, with 18 bases between. Germline assignment: CDR1 GTSNPN and CDR2 SVGIG (reference sequence). CDR3 nucleotide sequence: TGTGCCTGGAGTCCCCTGGCGCAGGCCTGGTACGAGCAGTACTTC. It is translated as CAWSPLAQAWYEQYF.

The genes are TRBV27 and TRBJ2-7, with 8 bases aligning to TRBD1. Germline CDR1 reads MNHEY; CDR2 reads SMNVEV (reference sequence). J gave up 5 bases and V 6 bases, and 3 bases lay outside the gene matches. CDR3 length: 12 residues. CDR3 region: CASRQGAHEQYF. The CDR3 DNA sequence: TGTGCCAGCAGGCAGGGGGCCCACGAGCAGTACTTC.

In its sample, this clone was seen a few times. The genes are TRBV21-1 and TRBJ2-7; the table's D call of TRBD1 was not tested on the DNA. TRBV21-1 is annotated as a pseudogene. The CDR3 is made up of 15 amino acids. The CDR3 DNA sequence: TGTGCCACCCACGGAGCAAGACAGGGCGAATACGAGCAGTACTTC. It encodes CATHGARQGEYEQYF.

V gene TRBV29-1 combines with J gene TRBJ2-2; D may match TRBD1 or TRBD2 (5 bases each). The V and J ends lost 2 bases and 6 bases respectively, with 10 bases between them. Looked up from germline, CDR1 is SQVTM and CDR2 is ANQGSEA. The CDR3 loop spans 13 amino acids. CDR3 DNA: TGCAGCGTTGAACGAGGGACGCCCGGGGAGCTGTTTTTT. It is translated as CSVERGTPGELFF.

This chain connects TRBV19 to TRBJ2-3; D is unresolved. CDR1 LNHDA and CDR2 SQIVND come from the germline V gene (reference sequence). CDR3 length: 13 amino acids. V was pared by 8 bases and J by 1 base, with 10 bases between. CDR3 sequence: CASFDTRTDTQYF. CDR3 coding DNA: TGTGCCAGTTTCGATACCCGCACAGATACGCAGTATTTT. The variable domain in full, completed from reference TRBV19 and TRBJ2-3, reads DGGITQSPKYLFRKEGQNVTLSCEQNLNHDAMYWYRQDPGQGLRLIYYSQIVNDFQKGDIAEGYSVSREKKESFPLTVTSAQKNPTAFYLCASFDTRTDTQYFGPGTRLTVL.

The rearrangement links TRBV11-3 to TRBJ2-1; the D is unclear. The CDR3 is made up of 14 amino acids. Trimming took off 4 bases at V and 0 bases at J, with 7 bases between the two ends. Germline V gene lookup returns CDR1 SGHNT and CDR2 YENEEA. CDR3 DNA sequence: TGTGCCAGCAGCTCCATCGACTCCTACAATGAGCAGTTCTTC. It is translated as CASSSIDSYNEQFF.

V usage is TRBV2 and J usage is TRBJ2-1; TRBD2 aligns across 7 bases. The CDR3 has 16 residues. The V gene end was trimmed by 7 bases and the J gene end by 0 bases; junction bases not matched to a gene: 9. Germline CDR1 SNHLY, CDR2 FYNNEI. The CDR3 sequence: CASIRGRGTSYNEQFF. CDR3 coding DNA: TGTGCCAGCATCAGAGGGCGGGGGACCTCCTACAATGAGCAGTTCTTC.

The chain has TRBV4-1 and TRBJ1-2; 8 positions agree with TRBD1. The CDR3 is made up of 17 amino acids. Germline V gives CDR1 MGHRA, CDR2 YSYEKL. The J segment lost 3 bases and the V segment lost 0 bases, leaving 9 bases of the junction unmatched. The CDR3 sequence is CASSQDNQGAGYYGYTF. DNA of the CDR3: TGCGCCAGCAGCCAAGACAATCAGGGGGCGGGCTACTATGGCTACACCTTC.